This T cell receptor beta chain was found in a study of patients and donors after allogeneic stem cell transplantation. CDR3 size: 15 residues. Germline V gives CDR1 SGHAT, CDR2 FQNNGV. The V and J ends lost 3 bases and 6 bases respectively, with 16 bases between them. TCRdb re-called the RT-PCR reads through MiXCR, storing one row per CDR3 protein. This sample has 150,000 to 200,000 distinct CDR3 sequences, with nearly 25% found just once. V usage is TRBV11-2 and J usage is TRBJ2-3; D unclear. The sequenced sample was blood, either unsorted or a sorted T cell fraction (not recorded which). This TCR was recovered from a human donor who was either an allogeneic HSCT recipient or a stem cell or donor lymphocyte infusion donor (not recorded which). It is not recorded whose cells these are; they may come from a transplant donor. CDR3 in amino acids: CASSFAVQELDTQYF. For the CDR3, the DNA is TGTGCCAGCAGCTTTGCCGTTCAGGAGTTGGATACGCAGTATTTT.